This T cell receptor (beta chain) stems from a study of shared clonotypes between healthy human individuals. This CDR3 spans 11 amino acids. CDR1 MGHRA and CDR2 YSYEKL come from the germline V gene. V shed 3 bases and J shed 5 bases, with 4 bases lying between them. It was about 180 ng DNA, around 32,000 T cell genomes, that sorted-subset replicate PCRs used. Using immunoSEQ multiplex PCR, the repertoire was profiled, and TCRdb retains in-frame clones only, with some absent. The data show under 650,000 clones, 90% to 97% seen once. In regard to this clone: The antigen remains unidentified.

General observations from the study: Sharing across several donors was seen in around 5% of naive CD4 clonotypes. Larger estimated richness was generally seen in naive subsets than in memory subsets. Clonotypes shared by all four donors outscored non-shared clonotypes in generation probability.

The chain employs TRBV4-1 and TRBJ2-5; D gene ambiguous. This receptor was taken from a young woman in good health. What was sequenced was naive CD4+ T cells sorted from blood. Subset in this sample: CD45RA+ positively selected. CDR3 sequence reads: CASSQRETQYF. The DNA for the CDR3 is TGCGCCAGCAGCCAGAGGGAGACCCAGTACTTC.